Each of the 22 T cell receptor beta chains below was sequenced from the same sample in a study of CD4 and CD8 cells across lung adenocarcinoma regions. TCRdb called the PCR reads again in MiXCR, with one record for every CDR3 protein. The sample holds more than 6,000 distinct CDR3 sequences; around 48% are singletons and the top ten take about a fifth. The sequencing input was CD8+ T cells from the center of a lung tumor. These receptor sequences come from a female donor with lung adenocarcinoma. The CD4 and CD8 labels of this study may be unreliable.

This clonotype was observed a handful of times. The chain links TRBV10-3 to TRBJ2-7, with TRBD2 matching over 10 bases. Germline lookup yields CDR1 ENHRY and CDR2 SYGVKD. Trimming cost V 11 bases and J 5 bases; bases outside gene matches: 9. This CDR3 comprises 13 residues. CDR3 sequence reads: CALSSGRVDEQYF. The CDR3 DNA reads TGTGCCCTTTCTAGCGGGAGAGTCGACGAGCAGTACTTC.

The chain combines TRBV6-4 with TRBJ2-1; tentatively, D is TRBD1 or TRBD2 (6 bases each). The CDR3 spans 16 residues. Germline assignment: CDR1 MRHNA and CDR2 SNTAGT. V lost 9 bases and J lost 7, with 25 bases in between. The CDR3 loop is CASSSTGEQGGNEQFF. CDR3 nucleotides: TGTGCCAGTTCATCCACGGGGGAGCAAGGGGGAAATGAGCAGTTCTTC.

This clonotype is large by share. The V call is TRBV6-5, the J call TRBJ2-3; 7 nucleotides line up with TRBD2. V lost 0 bases, J lost 6 bases, and 6 bases stayed unmatched. Germline lookup yields CDR1 MNHEY and CDR2 SVGAGI. The length of the CDR3 is 15 residues. The CDR3 sequence is CASSYSFRGGDTQYF. CDR3 bases: TGTGCCAGCAGTTACTCATTCCGGGGAGGGGATACGCAGTATTTT.

By share, this clonotype counts as medium-sized. The chain recombines TRBV6-1 with TRBJ1-2, with D uncertain. Germline CDR1 MNHNS, CDR2 SASEGT. V shed 0 bases and J shed 6 bases, with 8 bases lying between them. The CDR3 has 13 residues. Here the CDR3 reads CASSEADSHGYTF. CDR3 nucleotides: TGTGCCAGCAGTGAAGCGGATTCTCATGGCTACACCTTC.

The chain employs TRBV7-9 and TRBJ2-1; TRBD2 matches at 10 bases. This CDR3 region has 14 residues. The J segment lost 8 bases and the V segment lost 5 bases, leaving 6 bases of the junction unmatched. The V gene's germline CDR1 is SEHNR and CDR2 FQNEAQ (reference sequence). Here the CDR3 DNA reads TGTGCCAGCAGCCAAAGCGGGAGGGCTGATGAGCAGTTCTTC. It translates to CASSQSGRADEQFF.

CDR3 nucleotides: TGTGCAAGCGGGTTAGCCCCCGGGCAGGGCTACTCGCAGTTCTTC. It is translated as CASGLAPGQGYSQFF. The chain joins TRBV7-2 to TRBJ2-1; perhaps TRBD2 as D (6 bases). The CDR3 is 15 amino acids. Germline V gives CDR1 SGHTA, CDR2 FQGNSA. The variable domain in full, completed from reference TRBV7-2 and TRBJ2-1, reads GAGVSQSPSNKVTEKGKDVELRCDPISGHTALYWYRQSLGQGLEFLIYFQGNSAPDKSGLPSDRFSAERTGGSVSTLTIQRTQQEDSAVYLCASGLAPGQGYSQFFGPGTRLTVL.

The gene calls are TRBV9 and TRBJ2-3; TRBD2 might be the D (5 bases). TRBJ2-7 explains the end of the DNA better; the J call may be wrong. CDR3 length: 16 amino acids. CDR1 SGDLS and CDR2 YYNGEE come from the germline V gene. The CDR3: CASSVSPGPSTDTQYF. CDR3 coding DNA: TGTGCCAGCAGCGTCTCTCCCGGGCCTAGCACAGATACGCAGTACTTC.

Details on this clonotype: The junction differs from germline at one of its ends, possibly a read error. The J gene is TRBJ2-1, the V gene TRBV6-1, with D perhaps TRBD1 (6 bases). The CDR3 runs 19 residues. Germline CDR1 reads MNHNS; CDR2 reads SASEGT. The DNA of the CDR3 is TGTGCCAGCAGTGATCAGGTCAGGGGCATTCTTGGCTACAACAAGGAGCTGTTTTTC. Protein: CASSDQVRGILGYNKELFF.

Comments on this clonotype: The conserved closing phenylalanine or tryptophan is absent in this CDR3, likely reflecting a read error. No DNA is shown, since the ends of the CDR3 on it are uncertain; the CDR3 is the one TCRdb lists. The chain uses TRBV6-1 and TRBJ2-6; the D segment call TRBD1 is taken from the table without a DNA check. The CDR3 adds up to 16 amino acids, both ends counted. CDR1 and CDR2 (germline): MNHNS, SASEGT. This CDR3 is CASSEFRGPGSYVLNL.

The CDR3 here is CASSLVLGASEKKLFF. In DNA, the CDR3 is TGTGCCAGCAGCTTAGTGCTGGGGGCGAGTGAGAAAAAACTGTTTTTT. The chain links TRBV7-2 to TRBJ1-4; weak D call: TRBD1 (6 bases). The CDR3 extends over 16 amino acids. Germline loops: CDR1 SGHTA, CDR2 FQGNSA. Deletions cut 1 base from V and 9 bases from J, with 18 bases between.

This clonotype has only a few counts. Just one base apart from a much larger clone, this may be a read error. This rearrangement joins TRBV10-3 to TRBJ2-1; tentatively, D is TRBD1 (7 bases). This CDR3 comprises 17 residues. CDR1 and CDR2 from the germline V gene are ENHRY and SYGVKD. V was trimmed by 1 base and J by 10 bases, leaving 23 bases between them. CDR3 residues: CAISELSQAGGSYEQFF. For the CDR3, the DNA is TGTGCCATCAGTGAGTTAAGCCAGGCAGGGGGGTCCTACGAGCAGTTCTTC.

The chain couples TRBV7-2 to TRBJ2-3; the D gene could be TRBD1 or TRBD2 (5 bases each). This CDR3 has 14 amino acids. The germline gives CDR1 SGHTA, CDR2 FQGNSA. V lost 11 bases and J lost 0, with 15 bases in between. The chain's CDR3 is CAGTLVRSTDTQYF. Written as DNA, the CDR3 is TGTGCCGGGACCTTGGTACGTAGCACAGATACGCAGTATTTT.

The chain joins TRBV6-1 to TRBJ2-4; TRBD2 agrees at 8 bases. The J call may be mistaken, given a closer DNA end match to TRBJ2-5. The CDR3 loop spans 19 amino acids. Germline-derived CDR1 and CDR2 are MNHNS and SASEGT. In DNA form, the CDR3 reads TGTGCCAGCAGTGAAGCGCTAGGTAGCGGGGCTCTCGCCCCAGAGACCCAGTACTTC. Its protein product is CASSEALGSGALAPETQYF.

The chain joins TRBV5-4 to TRBJ2-2; 9 bases fit TRBD1. The CDR3 is 17 amino acids. Germline values: CDR1 SGHNT, CDR2 YYREEE (reference sequence). J lost 4 bases, V lost 4 bases, and 11 bases had no gene match. Written as DNA, the CDR3 is TGTGCCAGCAGCCGGGGACAGGGTGGGTCGGGCACCGGGGAGCTGTTTTTT. It codes for CASSRGQGGSGTGELFF.

The chain links TRBV7-2 to TRBJ2-3; the match to TRBD2 covers 13 bases. The last part of the DNA fits TRBJ2-7 better; the J call may be wrong. This CDR3 has 15 residues. The germline gives CDR1 SGHTA, CDR2 FQGNSA. The CDR3 loop reads CASSFGTSGIGEQYF. The CDR3 region has the DNA TGTGCCAGCAGCTTCGGGACTAGCGGGATTGGCGAGCAGTACTTC.

Turning to this clonotype: The conserved final phenylalanine or tryptophan is absent from the CDR3, which likely points to a read error. No DNA is shown, since the ends of the CDR3 on it are uncertain; the CDR3 is the one TCRdb lists. The chain recombines TRBV12-5 with TRBJ2-3; the listed D gene, TRBD2, was not tested against the DNA. From germline, CDR1 is LGHNT and CDR2 FRNRAP. Termini included, the CDR3 measures 8 amino acids. CDR3 residues: CRERVSPH.

This chain uses TRBV6-1 with TRBJ2-1; 9 bases match TRBD1. Gene TRBJ2-5 matches the end of the DNA better, so the J call may be wrong. Germline V lookup: CDR1 MNHNS, CDR2 SASEGT. The CDR3 extends over 13 amino acids. This chain's CDR3 is CASKLGQGETQYF. The CDR3 bases are TGTGCCAGCAAGCTCGGACAGGGGGAGACCCAGTACTTC.

V usage is TRBV27 and J usage is TRBJ2-5, with 8 bases aligning to TRBD1. The V gene's germline CDR1 is MNHEY and CDR2 SMNVEV (reference sequence). Germline trimming cut 5 bases from V and 5 bases from J; bases unmatched to any gene: 7. CDR3 length equals 14 residues. This CDR3 is CASSRTGQGETQYF. Written as DNA, the CDR3 is TGTGCCAGCAGTCGGACAGGGCAGGGCGAGACCCAGTACTTC.

Of note for this clonotype: At one end, the junction sequence differs from germline, possibly due to a read error. The gene calls are TRBV12-3 or TRBV12-4 and TRBJ2-1; the match to TRBD2 covers 11 bases. This CDR3 is 15 amino acids long. The CDR3 nucleotides are TGTGCCAGCATGGTAGCGGGGGGGCCGAAGGATGAGCAGTACTTT. Protein product: CASMVAGGPKDEQYF.

This clonotype counts as medium-sized. The rearrangement joins TRBV10-1 to TRBJ2-5, with TRBD1 identical over 9 bases. The CDR3 has 14 amino acids. Unmatched junction bases numbered 13, after V lost 6 bases and J lost 11 bases. Germline CDR1 is WNHNN and CDR2 is SYGVQD (reference sequence). Written as DNA, the CDR3 is TGCGCCAGCAGCTTACAGGGGGCTCCGAAAGAGCAGTACTTC. It codes for CASSLQGAPKEQYF.

The table lists this clonotype with a count of one. The junction shows a germline mismatch at one end, possibly a read error. This chain links TRBV7-6 with TRBJ1-6; D ambiguous. Looked up from germline, CDR1 is SGHVS and CDR2 is FNYEAQ. The CDR3 has 15 residues. CDR3 protein: CASSPIGPPLGEQYF. CDR3 in DNA: TGTGCCAGCAGCCCGATAGGGCCCCCCCTGGGCGAGCAGTACTTT.

A word on this clonotype: At one of its ends the junction is not consistent with the germline gene, which may arise from a read error. V gene TRBV7-1 combines with J gene TRBJ2-3, with D perhaps TRBD1 or TRBD2 (5 bases each). TRBV7-1 is an ORF for which the function is uncertain. The CDR3 runs to 14 residues. The CDR3 bases are TGTGCGGGGCCCGGGGTACGTAGCCCAGATACCCAGTATTTC. It translates to CAGPGVRSPDTQYF.